This record concerns one T cell receptor (beta chain) sequence. V shed 4 bases and J 4 bases; nucleotides not matched to a gene: 8. CDR1 is MDHEN and CDR2 is SYDVKM in the germline V gene. The CDR3 runs 16 residues. The data were taken from a study of Graves' ophthalmopathy and Graves' hyperthyroidism. About the research overall: Untreated patients at initial diagnosis provided peripheral blood.

Orbital computed tomography and thyroid ultrasound, along with TRAb, serum thyroxine and clinical symptoms, underpinned diagnosis. The authors amplified TCR beta CDR3 regions, and they did so from RNA transcripts for repertoire sequencing. A first-round RT-PCR used HTBI primers, followed by a second-round multiplex PCR. TCRdb redid the calling of the multiplex PCR reads with MiXCR, one entry per CDR3 protein. Of some 170,000 distinct CDR3 sequences in the sample, roughly two fifths are singletons; the top ten hold over 7%. What was sequenced was peripheral blood. The chain carries TRBV28 and TRBJ2-7, with 12 bases identical to TRBD2. The sequence derives from a young man with Graves' ophthalmopathy. Here the CDR3 DNA reads TGTGCCAGCAGTTCCTTCGAGACTAGCGGGAGTTACGAGCAGTACTTC. Protein sequence: CASSSFETSGSYEQYF.